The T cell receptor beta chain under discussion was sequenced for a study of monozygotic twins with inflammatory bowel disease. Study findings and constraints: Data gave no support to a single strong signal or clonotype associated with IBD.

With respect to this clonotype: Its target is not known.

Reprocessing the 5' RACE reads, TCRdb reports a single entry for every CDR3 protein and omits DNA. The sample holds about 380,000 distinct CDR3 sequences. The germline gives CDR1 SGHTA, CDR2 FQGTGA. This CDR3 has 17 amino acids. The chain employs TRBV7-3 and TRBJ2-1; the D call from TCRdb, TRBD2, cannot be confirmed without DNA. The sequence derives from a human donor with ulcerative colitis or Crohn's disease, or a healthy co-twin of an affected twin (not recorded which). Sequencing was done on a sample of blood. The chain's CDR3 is CASSLTASGGAYNEQFF. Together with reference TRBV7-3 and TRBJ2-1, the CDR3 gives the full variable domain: GAGVSQTPSNKVTEKGKYVELRCDPISGHTALYWYRQSLGQGPEFLIYFQGTGAADDSGLPNDRFFAVRPEGSVSTLKIQRTERGDSAVYLCASSLTASGGAYNEQFFGPGTRLTVL.